The 18 T cell receptor beta chains listed next were all sequenced from one sample in a study of cytomegalovirus exposure and HLA in healthy donors. Clones were sequenced by immunoSEQ multiplex PCR, and TCRdb holds only the in-frame ones, with some missing. The sample lists around 120,000 clones; 88% were seen once. The sample consisted of PBMCs. The source of these receptors is a woman aged 18-35 years in good health and CMV-seropositive.

The J gene is TRBJ2-1, the V gene TRBV13, with D maybe TRBD2 (7 bases). Germline V CDR1 and CDR2: PRHDT, FYEKMQ (reference sequence). The CDR3 is made up of 15 amino acids. V lost 5 bases and J lost 4, with 15 bases in between. CDR3 sequence (DNA): TGTGCCAGCAGCCGCCGGGGGGCCGTATACAATGAGCAGTTCTTC. Translation: CASSRRGAVYNEQFF.

V usage is TRBV4-1 and J usage is TRBJ1-5; TRBD1 aligns across 8 bases. CDR1 and CDR2 (germline): MGHRA, YSYEKL. The CDR3 contains 16 residues. J gave up 7 bases and V 0 bases, and 8 bases lay outside the gene matches. CDR3 sequence: CASSQEGGTGHQPQHF. The CDR3 DNA reads TGCGCCAGCAGCCAAGAGGGGGGGACAGGACACCAGCCCCAGCATTTT.

This chain uses TRBV28 with TRBJ2-2; 10 bases fit TRBD1. The CDR3 runs 16 residues. V trimming: 6 bases; J trimming: 1 base; junction bases outside the gene matches: 5. Germline loops: CDR1 MDHEN, CDR2 SYDVKM. The CDR3 sequence: CASSGRDRGNTGELFF. The CDR3 region has the DNA TGTGCCAGCAGCGGCCGGGACAGGGGGAACACCGGGGAGCTGTTTTTT.

The chain has TRBV2 and TRBJ1-2, with D maybe TRBD1 (5 bases). V lost 5 bases and J lost 4, with 17 bases in between. This CDR3 has 15 amino acids. CDR1 and CDR2 (germline): SNHLY, FYNNEI. The CDR3 DNA reads TGTGCCAGCAGTTTCGCCCGGGACTCTAGCTATGGCTACACCTTC. Its protein product is CASSFARDSSYGYTF.

V gene TRBV7-9 combines with J gene TRBJ1-1; 9 bases align to TRBD1. CDR3 size: 14 residues. V dropped 6 bases and J dropped 4; count of bases not matched to a gene: 6. The germline CDR1 and CDR2 sequences are SEHNR and FQNEAQ (reference sequence). In DNA form, the CDR3 reads TGTGCCAGCAGTCTTAACAGGGGGCGCACTGAAGCTTTCTTT. It specifies CASSLNRGRTEAFF. The complete variable domain, with remaining parts taken from reference TRBV7-9 and TRBJ1-1, reads DTGVSQNPRHKITKRGQNVTFRCDPISEHNRLYWYRQTLGQGPEFLTYFQNEAQLEKSRLLSDRFSAERPKGSFSTLEIQRTEQGDSAMYLCASSLNRGRTEAFFGQGTRLTVV.

This clone showed up just once. CDR3 protein: CAWSAPGGWGYTF. The CDR3, as DNA: TGTGCCTGGAGTGCCCCGGGGGGCTGGGGCTACACCTTC. J is TRBJ1-2 and V is TRBV30; a weak D match, TRBD1 (6 bases). The V gene's germline CDR1 is GTSNPN and CDR2 SVGIG (reference sequence). The CDR3 loop spans 13 amino acids. The germline V and J ends were trimmed by 1 base and 8 bases, with 14 bases remaining between them.

V is TRBV28 and J is TRBJ1-2; 7 bases match TRBD1. Germline trimming cut 6 bases from V and 4 bases from J; bases unmatched to any gene: 11. Germline CDR1 MDHEN, CDR2 SYDVKM. CDR3 length: 15 amino acids. The CDR3 DNA sequence: TGTGCCAGCAGACTGGGACAGTCCCTCGGCTATGGCTACACCTTC. Protein sequence: CASRLGQSLGYGYTF.

J is TRBJ2-1 and V is TRBV9, with 9 bases fitting TRBD1. The germline V gene encodes CDR1 SGDLS and CDR2 YYNGEE. The CDR3 extends over 15 amino acids. V shed 4 bases and J 5 bases; nucleotides not matched to a gene: 7. CDR3 sequence (DNA): TGTGCCAGCAGCACCCGGGACAGGGATCACAATGAGCAGTTCTTC. This sequence encodes CASSTRDRDHNEQFF.

The chain couples TRBV7-2 to TRBJ1-5; a weak D match, TRBD1 (6 bases). The germline V and J ends were trimmed by 0 bases and 2 bases, with 11 bases remaining between them. The CDR3 sequence is 16 residues long. Germline lookup yields CDR1 SGHTA and CDR2 FQGNSA. CDR3 DNA sequence: TGTGCCAGCAGCTTAGCGGGGGGGCATGGCAATCAGCCCCAGCATTTT. Encoded protein: CASSLAGGHGNQPQHF.

This clone was seen once. The J gene is TRBJ1-1, the V gene TRBV18; D not certain. The CDR3 is made up of 17 amino acids. With 4 bases removed from V and 2 bases from J, the gap between germline ends came to 20 bases. CDR1 is KGHSH, CDR2 LQKENI, per germline. The CDR3 coding sequence is TGTGCCAGCTCACTTACCACGGGATCACGGACCAACACTGAAGCTTTCTTT. Residues: CASSLTTGSRTNTEAFF.

This chain uses TRBV19 with TRBJ1-2; TRBD1 matches at 9 bases. Germline lookup yields CDR1 LNHDA and CDR2 SQIVND (reference sequence). Trimming took 10 bases from V and 6 from J; bases not matched to a gene: 12. The CDR3 loop spans 14 amino acids. The CDR3 DNA reads as TGTGCCATTAAGCCTACAGGGGGCAAGGATGGCTACACCTTC. Its translation is CAIKPTGGKDGYTF.

This chain joins TRBV6-5 and TRBJ1-1; a possible D gene is TRBD1 (5 bases). The CDR3 is made up of 16 amino acids. Germline values: CDR1 MNHEY, CDR2 SVGAGI. The ends were cut back, 2 bases at V and 7 bases at J, with 20 bases in the middle. The CDR3 region has the DNA TGTGCCAGCAGTTACACCCCGTTGCAGGGAAGGAGTGAAGCTTTCTTT. It codes for CASSYTPLQGRSEAFF.

The chain carries TRBV7-9 and TRBJ2-5; 14 nucleotides align to TRBD2. Germline trimming cut 5 bases from V and 7 bases from J; bases unmatched to any gene: 9. Germline V CDR1 and CDR2: SEHNR, FQNEAQ (reference sequence). This CDR3 is built from 16 residues. CDR3 protein: CASSRTSGGPFGTQYF. CDR3 nucleotide sequence: TGTGCCAGCAGCCGGACTAGCGGGGGGCCATTTGGGACCCAGTACTTC. Together with reference TRBV7-9 and TRBJ2-5, the CDR3 gives the full variable domain: DTGVSQNPRHKITKRGQNVTFRCDPISEHNRLYWYRQTLGQGPEFLTYFQNEAQLEKSRLLSDRFSAERPKGSFSTLEIQRTEQGDSAMYLCASSRTSGGPFGTQYFGPGTRLLVL.

This clone was counted a few times. This chain links TRBV4-3 with TRBJ2-1; 8 bases map to TRBD1. Germline values: CDR1 LGHNA, CDR2 YSLEER. The V and J ends lost 0 bases and 11 bases, in that order; junction bases with no gene match: 6. The CDR3 extends over 14 amino acids. DNA of the CDR3: TGCGCCAGCAGCCAAGAGGGGCAGGGGGCGAAGCAGTTCTTC. This translates into CASSQEGQGAKQFF.

About this clone: At one end the junction does not follow the germline gene, possibly because of a read error. The chain is built from TRBV6-1 and TRBJ2-1, with 7 bases that match TRBD2. The germline V gene has CDR1 MNHNS and CDR2 SASEGT. The CDR3 runs 15 residues. CDR3 in DNA: TGTGCCAGCAGGGAAGGTTGGGGGGGGAACAATGAGCAGTTCTTC. Translating it yields CASREGWGGNNEQFF.

This clone was detected once. This chain links TRBV9 with TRBJ1-3, with a weak D call TRBD1 (6 bases). Germline CDR1 SGDLS, CDR2 YYNGEE. This CDR3 spans 15 amino acids. The V gene lost 4 bases and the J gene lost 4 bases, with 15 bases spanning the gap. The CDR3 loop is CASSSSGAGGNTIYF. DNA for the CDR3: TGTGCCAGCAGCTCATCAGGGGCTGGAGGAAACACCATATATTTT.

This chain uses TRBV19 with TRBJ1-6; D gene unclear. Germline-derived CDR1 and CDR2 are LNHDA and SQIVND (reference sequence). The CDR3 runs 13 residues. Between the trimmed V and J ends, which lost 5 bases and 9 bases, there was a span of 11 bases. CDR3 DNA: TGTGCCAGTAGTCCTTCACCGGGTTCACCCCTCCACTTT. Residues: CASSPSPGSPLHF.

The chain links TRBV29-1 to TRBJ1-2; D call uncertain. V lost 6 bases and J 0 bases, leaving 8 bases between the germline ends. This CDR3 is built from 12 residues. Germline V gene sequence: CDR1 SQVTM, CDR2 ANQGSEA. The CDR3 DNA follows: TGCAGCGTCTCCCAGACTAACTATGGCTACACCTTC. This gives the protein CSVSQTNYGYTF.